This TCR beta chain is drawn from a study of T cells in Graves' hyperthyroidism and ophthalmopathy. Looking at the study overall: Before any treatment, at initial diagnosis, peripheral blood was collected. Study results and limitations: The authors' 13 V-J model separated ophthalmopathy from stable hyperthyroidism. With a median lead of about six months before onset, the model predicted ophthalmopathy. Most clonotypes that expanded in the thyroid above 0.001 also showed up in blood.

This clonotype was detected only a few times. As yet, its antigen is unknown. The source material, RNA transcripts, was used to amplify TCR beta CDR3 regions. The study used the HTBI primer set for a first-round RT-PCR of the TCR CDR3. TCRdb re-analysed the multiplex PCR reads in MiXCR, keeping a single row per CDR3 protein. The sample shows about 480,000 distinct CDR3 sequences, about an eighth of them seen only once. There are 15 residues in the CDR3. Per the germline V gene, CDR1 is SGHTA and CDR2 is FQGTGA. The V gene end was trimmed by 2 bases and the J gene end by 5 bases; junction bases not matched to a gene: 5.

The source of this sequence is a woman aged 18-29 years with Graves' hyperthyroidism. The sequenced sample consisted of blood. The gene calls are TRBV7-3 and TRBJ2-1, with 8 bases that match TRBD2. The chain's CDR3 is CASSLQAGAHNEQFF. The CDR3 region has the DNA TGTGCCAGCAGCTTACAAGCGGGAGCGCACAATGAGCAGTTCTTC.